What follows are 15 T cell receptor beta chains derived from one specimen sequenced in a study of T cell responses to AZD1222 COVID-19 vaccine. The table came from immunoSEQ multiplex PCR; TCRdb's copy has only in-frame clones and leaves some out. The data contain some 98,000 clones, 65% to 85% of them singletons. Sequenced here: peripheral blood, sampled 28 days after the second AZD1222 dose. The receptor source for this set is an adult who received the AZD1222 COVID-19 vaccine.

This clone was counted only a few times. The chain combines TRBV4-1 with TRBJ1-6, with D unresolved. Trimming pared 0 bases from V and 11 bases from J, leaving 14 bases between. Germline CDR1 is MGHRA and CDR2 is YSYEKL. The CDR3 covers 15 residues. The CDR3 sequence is CASSQDIPARAPLHF. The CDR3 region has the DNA TGCGCCAGCAGCCAAGATATCCCCGCGAGAGCACCCCTCCACTTT.

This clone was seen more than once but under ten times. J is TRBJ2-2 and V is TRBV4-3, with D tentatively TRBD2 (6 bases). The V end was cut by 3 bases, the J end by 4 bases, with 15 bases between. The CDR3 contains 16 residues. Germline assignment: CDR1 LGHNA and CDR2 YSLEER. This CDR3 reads CASSQGPAGLTGELFF. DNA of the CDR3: TGCGCCAGCAGCCAGGGTCCAGCGGGCCTCACCGGGGAGCTGTTTTTT.

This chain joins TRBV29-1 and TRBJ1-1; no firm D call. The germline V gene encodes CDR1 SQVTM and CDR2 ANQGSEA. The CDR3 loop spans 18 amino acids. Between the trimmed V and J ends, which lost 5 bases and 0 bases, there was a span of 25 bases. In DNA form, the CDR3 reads TGCAGCGTTCCGAAACAAAAACCATATGGATTCATGAACACTGAAGCTTTCTTT. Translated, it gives CSVPKQKPYGFMNTEAFF.

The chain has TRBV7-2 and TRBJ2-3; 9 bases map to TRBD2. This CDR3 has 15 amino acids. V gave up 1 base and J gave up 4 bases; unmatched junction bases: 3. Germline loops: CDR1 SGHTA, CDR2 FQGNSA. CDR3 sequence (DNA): TGTGCCAGCAGCTTAGTTGGCGGGAGGGCAGATACGCAGTATTTT. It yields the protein CASSLVGGRADTQYF.

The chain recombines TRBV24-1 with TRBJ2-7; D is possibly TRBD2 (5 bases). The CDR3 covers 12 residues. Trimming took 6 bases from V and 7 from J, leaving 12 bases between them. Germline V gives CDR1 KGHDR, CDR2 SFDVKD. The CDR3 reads CATSNSRGEQYF. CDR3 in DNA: TGTGCCACCAGTAATTCCCGAGGGGAGCAGTACTTC.

The chain's CDR3 is CASSDSAARQGNEQYF. CDR3 sequence (DNA): TGTGCCAGCAGTGATAGTGCGGCGCGACAGGGCAACGAGCAGTACTTC. The J gene is TRBJ2-7, the V gene TRBV6-1; TRBD1 matches at 7 bases. Unmatched junction bases numbered 13, after V lost 3 bases and J lost 5 bases. The CDR3 has 16 residues. The V gene's germline CDR1 is MNHNS and CDR2 SASEGT.

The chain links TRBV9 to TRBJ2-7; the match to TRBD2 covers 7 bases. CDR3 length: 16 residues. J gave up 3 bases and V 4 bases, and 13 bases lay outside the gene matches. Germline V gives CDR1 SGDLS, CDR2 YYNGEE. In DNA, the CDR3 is TGTGCCAGCAGCCCCCAAGGCGTGGCGGGAGTCTACGAGCAGTACTTC. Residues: CASSPQGVAGVYEQYF.

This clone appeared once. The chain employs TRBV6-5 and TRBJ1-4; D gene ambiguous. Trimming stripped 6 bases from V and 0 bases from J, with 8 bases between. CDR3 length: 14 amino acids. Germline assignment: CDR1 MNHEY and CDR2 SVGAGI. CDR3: CASRRAATNEKLFF. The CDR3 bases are TGTGCCAGCAGGAGGGCTGCAACTAATGAAAAACTGTTTTTT.

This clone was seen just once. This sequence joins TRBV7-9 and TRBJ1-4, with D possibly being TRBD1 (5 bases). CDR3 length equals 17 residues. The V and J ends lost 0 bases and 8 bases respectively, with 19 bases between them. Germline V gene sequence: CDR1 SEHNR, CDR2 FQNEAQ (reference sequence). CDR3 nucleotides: TGTGCCAGCAGCTTAGCGCTCAACCGGGGGGAAGGAGAAAAACTGTTTTTT. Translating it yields CASSLALNRGEGEKLFF.

DNA of the CDR3: TGTGCCAGCAGTCTCGGACGGAGCTCCTACAATGAGCAGTTCTTC. Translating it yields CASSLGRSSYNEQFF. V is TRBV27 and J is TRBJ2-1; D unresolved. The CDR3 is 15 amino acids. The V end lost 5 bases, the J end lost 0 bases, and 11 bases lay between the germline ends. CDR1 MNHEY and CDR2 SMNVEV come from the germline V gene (reference sequence).

The CDR3 is CASSESKVYEQYF. For the CDR3, the DNA is TGTGCCAGCAGTGAAAGTAAAGTCTACGAGCAGTACTTC. The chain combines TRBV2 with TRBJ2-7; unclear D gene. Trimming stripped 2 bases from V and 3 bases from J, with 8 bases between. From germline, CDR1 is SNHLY and CDR2 FYNNEI. The CDR3 spans 13 residues.

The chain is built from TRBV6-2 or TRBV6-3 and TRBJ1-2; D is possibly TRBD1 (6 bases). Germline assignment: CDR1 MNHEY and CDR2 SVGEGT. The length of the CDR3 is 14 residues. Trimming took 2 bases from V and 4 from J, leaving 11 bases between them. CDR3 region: CASSYPGQPYGYTF. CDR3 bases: TGTGCCAGCAGTTACCCTGGACAGCCCTATGGCTACACCTTC.

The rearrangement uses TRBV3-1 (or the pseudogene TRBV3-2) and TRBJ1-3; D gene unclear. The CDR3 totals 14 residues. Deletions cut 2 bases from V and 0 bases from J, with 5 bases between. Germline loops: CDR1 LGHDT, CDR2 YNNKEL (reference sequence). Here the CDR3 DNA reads TGTGCCAGCAGCCAATTTGGCTCTGGAAACACCATATATTTT. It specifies CASSQFGSGNTIYF.

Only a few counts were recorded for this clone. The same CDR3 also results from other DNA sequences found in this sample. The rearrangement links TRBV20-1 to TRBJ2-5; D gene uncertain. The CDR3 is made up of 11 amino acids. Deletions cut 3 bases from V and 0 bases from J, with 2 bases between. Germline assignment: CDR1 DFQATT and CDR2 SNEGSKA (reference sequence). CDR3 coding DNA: TGCAGTGCTAGGGACCAAGAGACCCAGTACTTC. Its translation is CSARDQETQYF.

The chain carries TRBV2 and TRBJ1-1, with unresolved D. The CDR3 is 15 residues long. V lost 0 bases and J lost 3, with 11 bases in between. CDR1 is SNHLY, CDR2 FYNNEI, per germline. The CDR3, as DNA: TGTGCCAGCAGTGAAGCGAATGGCGGGGACACTGAAGCTTTCTTT. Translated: CASSEANGGDTEAFF.